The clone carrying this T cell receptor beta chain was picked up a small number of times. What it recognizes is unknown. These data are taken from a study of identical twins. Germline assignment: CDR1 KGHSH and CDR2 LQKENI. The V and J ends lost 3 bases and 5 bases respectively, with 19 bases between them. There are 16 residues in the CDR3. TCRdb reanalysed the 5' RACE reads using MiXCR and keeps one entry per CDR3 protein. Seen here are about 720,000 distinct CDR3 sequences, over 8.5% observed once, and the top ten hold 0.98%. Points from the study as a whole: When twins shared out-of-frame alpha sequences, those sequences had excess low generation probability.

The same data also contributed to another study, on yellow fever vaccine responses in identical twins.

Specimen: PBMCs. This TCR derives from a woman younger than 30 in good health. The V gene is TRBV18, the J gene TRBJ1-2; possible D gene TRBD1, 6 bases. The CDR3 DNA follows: TGTGCCAGCTCACCGATTAGCGGACAGCCTCAATATGGCTACACCTTC. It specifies CASSPISGQPQYGYTF.